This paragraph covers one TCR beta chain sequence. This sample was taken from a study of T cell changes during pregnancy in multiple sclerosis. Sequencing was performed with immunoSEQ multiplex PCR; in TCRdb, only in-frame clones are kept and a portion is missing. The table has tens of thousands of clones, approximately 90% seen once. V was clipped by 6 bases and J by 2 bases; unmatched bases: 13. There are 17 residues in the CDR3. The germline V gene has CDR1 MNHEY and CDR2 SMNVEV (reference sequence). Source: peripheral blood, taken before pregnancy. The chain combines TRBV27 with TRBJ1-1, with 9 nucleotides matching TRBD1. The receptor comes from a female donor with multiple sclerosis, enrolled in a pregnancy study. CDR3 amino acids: CASRLRRDRAINTEAFF. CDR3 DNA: TGTGCCAGCAGGCTCAGAAGGGACAGGGCGATCAACACTGAAGCTTTCTTT.